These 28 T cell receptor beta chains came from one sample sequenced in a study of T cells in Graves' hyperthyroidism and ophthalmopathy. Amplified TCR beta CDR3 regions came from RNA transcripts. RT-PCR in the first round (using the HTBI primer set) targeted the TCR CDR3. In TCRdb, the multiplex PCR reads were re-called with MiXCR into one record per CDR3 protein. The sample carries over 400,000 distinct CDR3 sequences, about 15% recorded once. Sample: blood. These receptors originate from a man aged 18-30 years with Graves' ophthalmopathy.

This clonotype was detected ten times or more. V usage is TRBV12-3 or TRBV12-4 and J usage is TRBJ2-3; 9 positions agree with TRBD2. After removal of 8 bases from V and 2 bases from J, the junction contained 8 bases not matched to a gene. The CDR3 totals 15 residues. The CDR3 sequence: CASGVAGEATDTQYF. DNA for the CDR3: TGTGCCAGCGGGGTAGCGGGGGAGGCCACAGATACGCAGTATTTT.

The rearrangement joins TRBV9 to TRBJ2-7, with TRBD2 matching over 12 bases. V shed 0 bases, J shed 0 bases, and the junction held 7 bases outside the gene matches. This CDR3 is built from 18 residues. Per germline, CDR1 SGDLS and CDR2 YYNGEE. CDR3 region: CASSVGTSGELSSYEQYF. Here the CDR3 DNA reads TGTGCCAGCAGCGTAGGGACTAGCGGGGAACTTAGCTCCTACGAGCAGTACTTC.

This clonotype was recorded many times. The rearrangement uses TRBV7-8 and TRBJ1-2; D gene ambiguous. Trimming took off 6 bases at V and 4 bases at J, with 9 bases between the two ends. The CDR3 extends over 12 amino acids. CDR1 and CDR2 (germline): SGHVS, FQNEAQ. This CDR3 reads CASRREGYGYTF. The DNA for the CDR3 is TGTGCCAGCAGACGAGAGGGCTATGGCTACACCTTC.

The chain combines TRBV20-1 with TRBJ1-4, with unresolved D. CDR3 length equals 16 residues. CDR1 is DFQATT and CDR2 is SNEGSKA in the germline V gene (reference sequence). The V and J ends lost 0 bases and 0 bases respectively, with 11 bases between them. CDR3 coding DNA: TGCAGTGCTAGAGACCGACAAGATGCAACTAATGAAAAACTGTTTTTT. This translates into CSARDRQDATNEKLFF.

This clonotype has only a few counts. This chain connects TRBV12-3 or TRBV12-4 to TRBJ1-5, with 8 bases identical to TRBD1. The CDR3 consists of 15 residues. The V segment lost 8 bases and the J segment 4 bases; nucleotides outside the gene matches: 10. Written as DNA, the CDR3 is TGTGCCAGCGGTAGACAGGGGAGTGGGAATCAGCCCCAGCATTTT. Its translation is CASGRQGSGNQPQHF.

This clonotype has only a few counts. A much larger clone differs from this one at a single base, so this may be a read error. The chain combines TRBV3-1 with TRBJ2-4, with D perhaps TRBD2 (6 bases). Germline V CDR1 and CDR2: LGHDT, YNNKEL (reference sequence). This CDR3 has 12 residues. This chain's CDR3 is CASTSEGNIQCF. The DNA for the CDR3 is TGTGCCAGCACGTCGGAGGGAAACATTCAGTGCTTC.

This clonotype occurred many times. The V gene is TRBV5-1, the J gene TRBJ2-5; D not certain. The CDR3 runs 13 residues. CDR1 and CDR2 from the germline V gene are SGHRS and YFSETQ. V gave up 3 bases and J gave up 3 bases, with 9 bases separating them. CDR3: CASSYSGEETQYF. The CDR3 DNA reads TGCGCCAGCAGCTATTCGGGTGAAGAGACCCAGTACTTC.

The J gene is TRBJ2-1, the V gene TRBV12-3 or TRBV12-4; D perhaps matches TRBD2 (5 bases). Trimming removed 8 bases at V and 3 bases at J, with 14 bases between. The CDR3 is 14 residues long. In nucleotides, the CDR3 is TGTGCCAGCCTTGGTACCGGACTCTACAATGAGCAGTTCTTC. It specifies CASLGTGLYNEQFF.

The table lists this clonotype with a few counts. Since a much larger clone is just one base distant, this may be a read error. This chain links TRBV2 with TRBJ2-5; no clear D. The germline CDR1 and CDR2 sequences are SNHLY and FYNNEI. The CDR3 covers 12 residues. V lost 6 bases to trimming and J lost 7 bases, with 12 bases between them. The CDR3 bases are TGTGCCAGCAGGAGAACTGCAAGGACCCAGTACTTC. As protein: CASRRTARTQYF.

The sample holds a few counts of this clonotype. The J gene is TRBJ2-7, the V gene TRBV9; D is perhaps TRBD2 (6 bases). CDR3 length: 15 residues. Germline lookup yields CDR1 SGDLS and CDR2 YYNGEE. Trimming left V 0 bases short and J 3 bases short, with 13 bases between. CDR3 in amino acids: CASSVGGTQNYEQYF. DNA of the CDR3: TGTGCCAGCAGCGTAGGCGGGACCCAGAACTACGAGCAGTACTTC.

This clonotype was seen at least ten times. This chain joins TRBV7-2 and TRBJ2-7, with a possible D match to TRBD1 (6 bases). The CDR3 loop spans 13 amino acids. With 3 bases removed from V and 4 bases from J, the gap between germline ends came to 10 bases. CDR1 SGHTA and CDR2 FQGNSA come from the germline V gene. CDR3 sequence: CASSLRQEYEQYF. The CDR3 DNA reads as TGTGCCAGCAGCTTGAGACAGGAGTACGAGCAGTACTTC.

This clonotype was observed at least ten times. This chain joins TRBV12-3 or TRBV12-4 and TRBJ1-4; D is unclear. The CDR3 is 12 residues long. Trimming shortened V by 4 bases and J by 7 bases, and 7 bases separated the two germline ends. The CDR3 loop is CASSSGLEKLFF. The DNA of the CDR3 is TGTGCCAGCAGTTCAGGACTTGAAAAACTGTTTTTT.

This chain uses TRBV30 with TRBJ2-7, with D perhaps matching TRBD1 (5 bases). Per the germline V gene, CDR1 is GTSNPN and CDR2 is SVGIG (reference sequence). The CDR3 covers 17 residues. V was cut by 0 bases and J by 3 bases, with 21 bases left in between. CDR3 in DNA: TGTGCCTGGAGTGTACGATGGGGTTTAGGGGAAAACTACGAGCAGTACTTC. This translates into CAWSVRWGLGENYEQYF.

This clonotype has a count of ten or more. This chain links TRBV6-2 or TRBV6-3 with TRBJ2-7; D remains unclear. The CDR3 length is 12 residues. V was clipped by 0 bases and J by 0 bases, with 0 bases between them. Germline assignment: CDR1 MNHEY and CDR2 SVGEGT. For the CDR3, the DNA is TGTGCCAGCAGTTACTCCTCCTACGAGCAGTACTTC. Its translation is CASSYSSYEQYF.

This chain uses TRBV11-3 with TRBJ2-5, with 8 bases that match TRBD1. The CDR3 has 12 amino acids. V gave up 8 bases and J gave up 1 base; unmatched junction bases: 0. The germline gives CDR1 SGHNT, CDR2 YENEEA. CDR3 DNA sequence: TGTGCCAGCGGACAGGGCCAAGAGACCCAGTACTTC. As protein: CASGQGQETQYF. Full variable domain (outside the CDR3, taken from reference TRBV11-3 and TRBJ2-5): EAGVVQSPRYKIIEKKQPVAFWCNPISGHNTLYWYLQNLGQGPELLIRYENEEAVDDSQLPKDRFSAERLKGVDSTLKIQPAELGDSAVYLCASGQGQETQYFGPGTRLLVL.

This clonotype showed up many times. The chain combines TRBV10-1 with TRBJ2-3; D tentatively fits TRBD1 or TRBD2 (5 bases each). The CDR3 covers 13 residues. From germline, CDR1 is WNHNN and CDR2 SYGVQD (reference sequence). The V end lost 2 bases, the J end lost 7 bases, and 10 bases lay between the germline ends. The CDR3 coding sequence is TGCGCCAGCAGTGAGATTGGGGGTAATACGCAGTATTTT. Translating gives CASSEIGGNTQYF.

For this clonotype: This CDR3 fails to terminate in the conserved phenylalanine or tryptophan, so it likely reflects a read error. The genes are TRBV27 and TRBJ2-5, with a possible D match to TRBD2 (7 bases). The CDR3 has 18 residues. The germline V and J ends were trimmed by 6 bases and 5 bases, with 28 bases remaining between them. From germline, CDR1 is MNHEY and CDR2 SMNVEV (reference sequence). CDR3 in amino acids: CASSQTGGGAELAETQYS. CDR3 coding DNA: TGTGCCAGCAGCCAAACTGGGGGGGGGGCCGAGTTGGCGGAGACCCAGTACTCC.

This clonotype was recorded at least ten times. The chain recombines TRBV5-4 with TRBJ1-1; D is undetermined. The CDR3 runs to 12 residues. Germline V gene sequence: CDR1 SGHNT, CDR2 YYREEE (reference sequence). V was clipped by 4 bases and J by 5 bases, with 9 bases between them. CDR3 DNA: TGTGCCAGCAGCGTAGGGAGGACTGAAGCTTTCTTT. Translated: CASSVGRTEAFF. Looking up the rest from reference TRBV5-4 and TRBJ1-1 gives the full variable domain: ETGVTQSPTHLIKTRGQQVTLRCSSQSGHNTVSWYQQALGQGPQFIFQYYREEENGRGNFPPRFSGLQFPNYSSELNVNALELDDSALYLCASSVGRTEAFFGQGTRLTVV.

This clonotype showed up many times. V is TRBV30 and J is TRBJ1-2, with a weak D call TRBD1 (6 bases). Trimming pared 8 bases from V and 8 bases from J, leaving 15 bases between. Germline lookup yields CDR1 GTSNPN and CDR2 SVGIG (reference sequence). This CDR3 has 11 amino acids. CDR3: CARDRQDGYTF. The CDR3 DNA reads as TGTGCCAGAGACCGACAGGACGGCTACACCTTC.

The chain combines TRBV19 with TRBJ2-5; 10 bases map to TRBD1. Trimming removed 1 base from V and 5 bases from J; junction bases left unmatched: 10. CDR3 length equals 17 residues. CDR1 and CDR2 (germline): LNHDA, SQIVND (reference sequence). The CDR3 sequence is CASSIGTGGTFGETQYF. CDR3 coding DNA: TGTGCCAGTAGTATAGGGACAGGGGGTACCTTTGGGGAGACCCAGTACTTC. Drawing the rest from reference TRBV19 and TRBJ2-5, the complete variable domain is DGGITQSPKYLFRKEGQNVTLSCEQNLNHDAMYWYRQDPGQGLRLIYYSQIVNDFQKGDIAEGYSVSREKKESFPLTVTSAQKNPTAFYLCASSIGTGGTFGETQYFGPGTRLLVL.

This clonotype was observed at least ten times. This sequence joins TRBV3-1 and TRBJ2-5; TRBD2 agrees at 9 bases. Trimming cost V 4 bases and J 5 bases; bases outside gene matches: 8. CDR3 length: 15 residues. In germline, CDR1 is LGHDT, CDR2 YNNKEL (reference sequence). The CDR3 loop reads CASSPAGGRQETQYF. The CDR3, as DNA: TGTGCCAGCAGCCCAGCGGGAGGACGACAGGAGACCCAGTACTTC.

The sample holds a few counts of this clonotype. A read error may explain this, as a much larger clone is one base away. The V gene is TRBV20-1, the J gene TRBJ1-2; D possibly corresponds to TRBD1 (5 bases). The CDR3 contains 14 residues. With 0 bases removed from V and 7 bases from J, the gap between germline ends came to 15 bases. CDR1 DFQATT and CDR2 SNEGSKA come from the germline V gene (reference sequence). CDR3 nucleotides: TGCAGTGCTAGAGAGGGGGTGGGTCTGGCTGGCTACACCTTC. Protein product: CSAREGVGLAGYTF.

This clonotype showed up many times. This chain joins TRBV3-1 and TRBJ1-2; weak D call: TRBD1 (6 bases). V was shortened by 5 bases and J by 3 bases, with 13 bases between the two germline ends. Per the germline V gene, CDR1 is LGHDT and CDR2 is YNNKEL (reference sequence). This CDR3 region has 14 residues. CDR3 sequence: CASSDWGQYYGYTF. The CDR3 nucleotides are TGTGCCAGCAGCGACTGGGGGCAGTACTATGGCTACACCTTC.

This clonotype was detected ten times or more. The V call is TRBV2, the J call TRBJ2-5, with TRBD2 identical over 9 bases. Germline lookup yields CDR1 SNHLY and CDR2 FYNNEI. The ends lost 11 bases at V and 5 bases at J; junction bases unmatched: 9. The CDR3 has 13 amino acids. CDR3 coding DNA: TGTGCCCAACGGACTAGCGTCTCTGAGACCCAGTACTTC. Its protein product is CAQRTSVSETQYF. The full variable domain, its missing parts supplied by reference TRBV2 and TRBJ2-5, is EPEVTQTPSHQVTQMGQEVILRCVPISNHLYFYWYRQILGQKVEFLVSFYNNEISEKSEIFDDQFSVERPDGSNFTLKIRSTKLEDSAMYFCAQRTSVSETQYFGPGTRLLVL.

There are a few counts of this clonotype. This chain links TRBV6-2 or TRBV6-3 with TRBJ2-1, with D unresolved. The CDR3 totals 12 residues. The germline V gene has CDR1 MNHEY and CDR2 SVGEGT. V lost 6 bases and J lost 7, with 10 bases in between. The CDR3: CASSALWNEQFF. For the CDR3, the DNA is TGTGCCAGCAGCGCCCTCTGGAATGAGCAGTTCTTC.

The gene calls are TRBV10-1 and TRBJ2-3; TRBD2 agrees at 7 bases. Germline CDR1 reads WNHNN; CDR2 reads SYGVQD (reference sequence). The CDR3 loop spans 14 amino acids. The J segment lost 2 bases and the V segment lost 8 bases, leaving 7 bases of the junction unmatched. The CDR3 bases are TGCGCCAGCGCGACGGGGGGAGTCACAGATACGCAGTATTTT. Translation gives CASATGGVTDTQYF.

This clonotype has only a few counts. The chain's CDR3 is CASSEGAATEAFF. CDR3 nucleotides: TGTGCCAGCAGCGAGGGGGCAGCTACTGAAGCTTTCTTT. V and J are TRBV27 and TRBJ1-1; 7 bases are shared with TRBD1. The CDR3 covers 13 residues. From germline, CDR1 is MNHEY and CDR2 SMNVEV (reference sequence). Germline trimming cut 6 bases from V and 5 bases from J; bases unmatched to any gene: 6.

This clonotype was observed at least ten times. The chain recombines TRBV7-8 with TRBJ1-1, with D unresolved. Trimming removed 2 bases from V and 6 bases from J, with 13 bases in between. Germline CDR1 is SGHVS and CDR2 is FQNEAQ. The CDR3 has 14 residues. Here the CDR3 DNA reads TGTGCCAGCAGCTTATACGGAGTTACCCCTGAAGCTTTCTTT. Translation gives CASSLYGVTPEAFF.